The 18 T cell receptor beta chains below were found in one sample sequenced in a study of kidney transplant recipient with SARS-CoV-2 infection. TCRdb fed the reads into MiXCR, producing one record per CDR3 protein. The sample carries 200,000 to 300,000 distinct CDR3 sequences, roughly 26% recorded once. The specimen was a blood sample, collected at baseline and between days 110 and 120 from a kidney transplant recipient. The receptors were gathered from a male patient aged 25 to 39 who had COVID-19 and was a kidney transplant recipient. Part of the T cell pool may stem from the graft donor.

A remark on this clonotype: A much larger clone is a single base away; this may be a read error. This chain uses TRBV4-3 with TRBJ1-1; D might be TRBD1 (5 bases). The length of the CDR3 is 17 residues. The germline CDR1 and CDR2 sequences are LGHNA and YSLEER. Here the CDR3 DNA reads TGCGCCGGCAGCCAAGAGTGGTCCCCGGACAAGAACACTGAAGCTTTCTTT. Its protein product is CAGSQEWSPDKNTEAFF.

This chain joins TRBV30 and TRBJ1-5, with 9 bases aligning to TRBD1. The CDR3 runs 17 residues. Germline V gene lookup returns CDR1 GTSNPN and CDR2 SVGIG (reference sequence). The trim removed 2 bases at V and 1 base at J, leaving 9 bases unmatched. CDR3 nucleotides: TGTGCCTGGAGTCCTTTGATGGGACAGGGAAGCAATCAGCCCCAGCATTTT. This gives the protein CAWSPLMGQGSNQPQHF.

This clonotype has at least ten counts. The chain carries TRBV28 and TRBJ2-7, with TRBD2 matching over 9 bases. This CDR3 has 15 amino acids. Germline-derived CDR1 and CDR2 are MDHEN and SYDVKM. The junction had 9 bases not matched to a gene; V was cut back by 6 bases and J by 3 bases. The CDR3 DNA is TGTGCCAGCAGGTCCCCGACTAGCGGATACTACGAGCAGTACTTC. It encodes CASRSPTSGYYEQYF.

There are many counts of this clonotype. The chain joins TRBV7-9 to TRBJ2-1; tentatively, D is TRBD1 (6 bases). The CDR3 runs 15 residues. V lost 5 bases to trimming and J lost 4 bases, with 15 bases between them. Germline V gene sequence: CDR1 SEHNR, CDR2 FQNEAQ (reference sequence). CDR3 amino acids: CASSRGRGEYNEQFF. CDR3 bases: TGTGCCAGCAGCCGTGGCAGGGGCGAGTACAATGAGCAGTTCTTC. Filled out from reference TRBV7-9 and TRBJ2-1, the complete variable domain reads DTGVSQNPRHKITKRGQNVTFRCDPISEHNRLYWYRQTLGQGPEFLTYFQNEAQLEKSRLLSDRFSAERPKGSFSTLEIQRTEQGDSAMYLCASSRGRGEYNEQFFGPGTRLTVL.

In the case of this clonotype: A much larger clone lies one base from this, so it may be a read error. The chain combines TRBV20-1 with TRBJ2-4; 9 positions agree with TRBD2. Germline V gene lookup returns CDR1 DFQATT and CDR2 SNEGSKA (reference sequence). The CDR3 has 15 amino acids. The CDR3 DNA is TGCAGTGCTAGAGATCGGGCACTAGCGGGTACCGAGCAGCACTTC. Translated, it gives CSARDRALAGTEQHF.

Notes on this clonotype: Being one base from a much bigger clone, this may be a read error. This chain uses TRBV10-1 with TRBJ2-7, with 9 bases fitting TRBD1. Germline loops: CDR1 WNHNN, CDR2 SYGVQD (reference sequence). The CDR3 loop spans 13 amino acids. The CDR3 coding sequence is TGCGCCAGCAGAGGACAGGGGAGCCACGAGCGGTACTTC. Amino acids: CASRGQGSHERYF.

For this clonotype: This sequence may be a read error, since a much larger clone differs from it by one base. J is TRBJ1-2 and V is TRBV7-6; D is uncertain. From germline, CDR1 is SGHVS and CDR2 FNYEAQ. The germline V and J ends were trimmed by 5 bases and 6 bases, with 19 bases remaining between them. The CDR3 contains 15 residues. The CDR3 loop is CASSIDVESTHGYTF. The CDR3 DNA sequence: TGTGCCAGCAGCATAGATGTTGAATCTACCCATGGCTACACCTTC.

This clonotype appeared many times. This chain joins TRBV5-4 and TRBJ1-2; D call uncertain. Looked up from germline, CDR1 is SGHNT and CDR2 is YYREEE (reference sequence). The CDR3 covers 16 residues. Trimming stripped 7 bases from V and 4 bases from J, with 23 bases between. The CDR3 protein is CASGGRVPGKTYGYTF. In DNA, the CDR3 is TGTGCCAGCGGAGGACGCGTACCAGGAAAGACCTATGGCTACACCTTC.

For this clonotype: A clone one base away is much larger, so this may be a read error. This sequence joins TRBV20-1 and TRBJ2-7; D ambiguous. Germline V gene lookup returns CDR1 DFQATT and CDR2 SNEGSKA (reference sequence). The CDR3 covers 13 residues. V was trimmed by 2 bases and J by 2 bases, leaving 10 bases between them. This chain's CDR3 is CSARTERTYEQYF. The CDR3 DNA reads as TGCAGTGCTAGAACGGAAAGGACCTACGAGCAGTACTTC.

The sample holds many counts of this clonotype. The chain employs TRBV2 and TRBJ1-6; D unresolved. This CDR3 region has 13 residues. V was trimmed by 10 bases and J by 0 bases, leaving 7 bases between them. In germline, CDR1 is SNHLY, CDR2 FYNNEI. The CDR3 loop reads CATKSSYNSPLHF. The CDR3 nucleotides are TGTGCCACCAAGAGCTCCTATAATTCACCCCTCCACTTT.

This clonotype has only a few counts. The rearrangement links TRBV28 to TRBJ2-1, with D unresolved. V dropped 8 bases and J dropped 0 bases, with 20 bases sitting between them. Germline-derived CDR1 and CDR2 are MDHEN and SYDVKM. The CDR3 has 17 amino acids. The CDR3: CASFVSGGGSSYNEQFF. The CDR3 DNA follows: TGTGCCAGCTTCGTCTCGGGCGGCGGAAGCTCCTACAATGAGCAGTTCTTC.

As regards this clonotype: A clone one base away is much larger, so this may be a read error. Lacking the conserved final phenylalanine or tryptophan, this CDR3 likely reflects a read error. The DNA is left out, because the CDR3 cannot be placed on it with certainty; the CDR3 is given as TCRdb lists it. The rearrangement uses TRBV21-1 and TRBJ1-2. TRBV21-1 is annotated as a pseudogene. The CDR3 has 13 amino acids, counting both end residues. The CDR3 sequence is CASSKVPNYGYTS.

This clonotype was counted a few times. J is TRBJ1-1 and V is TRBV7-8, with D unclear. The CDR3 extends over 13 amino acids. Trimming shortened V by 5 bases and J by 1 base, and 8 bases separated the two germline ends. Germline lookup yields CDR1 SGHVS and CDR2 FQNEAQ. CDR3 bases: TGTGCCAGCAGCGATTTCCCGAACACTGAAGCTTTCTTT. It translates to CASSDFPNTEAFF.

This clonotype occurred many times. The V gene is TRBV15, the J gene TRBJ1-5; a weak D match, TRBD1 (5 bases). V was cut by 2 bases and J by 2 bases, with 13 bases left in between. This CDR3 has 16 residues. Germline CDR1 and CDR2: LNHNV and YYDKDF (reference sequence). The CDR3 DNA follows: TGTGCCACCAGCAGATTTGACAGTGATGGCAATCAGCCCCAGCATTTT. Its translation is CATSRFDSDGNQPQHF.

The sample holds many counts of this clonotype. V usage is TRBV19 and J usage is TRBJ2-1, with TRBD2 matching 9 bases. The germline CDR1 and CDR2 sequences are LNHDA and SQIVND (reference sequence). With V trimmed by 4 bases and J by 3 bases, 7 bases remained unmatched. The CDR3 sequence is 16 residues long. CDR3 in amino acids: CASSTSSGNNYNEQFF. The CDR3 nucleotides read TGTGCCAGTAGTACCTCTAGCGGGAACAACTACAATGAGCAGTTCTTC.

This clonotype was counted many times. V and J are TRBV18 and TRBJ1-2; 8 bases are shared with TRBD1. J gave up 2 bases and V 1 base, and 9 bases lay outside the gene matches. The CDR3 extends over 17 amino acids. CDR1 and CDR2 from the germline V gene are KGHSH and LQKENI. This chain's CDR3 is CASSPRGKDRENYGYTF. The DNA of the CDR3 is TGTGCCAGCTCACCACGGGGGAAGGACAGGGAGAACTATGGCTACACCTTC. The variable domain in full, completed from reference TRBV18 and TRBJ1-2, reads NAGVMQNPRHLVRRRGQEARLRCSPMKGHSHVYWYRQLPEEGLKFMVYLQKENIIDESGMPKERFSAEFPKEGPSILRIQQVVRGDSAAYFCASSPRGKDRENYGYTFGSGTRLTVV.

This clonotype came up many times. The genes are TRBV19 and TRBJ1-5, with TRBD1 matching 9 bases. Unmatched junction bases numbered 14, after V lost 10 bases and J lost 1 base. Germline V gene sequence: CDR1 LNHDA, CDR2 SQIVND (reference sequence). CDR3 length equals 17 residues. CDR3 residues: CATLGHPGQGSNQPQHF. CDR3 DNA: TGTGCCACCCTGGGCCATCCGGGACAGGGAAGCAATCAGCCCCAGCATTTT.

About this clonotype itself: A read error may explain this, as a much larger clone is one base away. This chain joins TRBV7-6 and TRBJ2-1, with a tentative D call TRBD2 (5 bases). Germline CDR1 reads SGHVS; CDR2 reads FNYEAQ. CDR3 size: 13 residues. The CDR3 loop is CASSPSSYNEQLF. The CDR3 nucleotides read TGTGCCAGCAGCCCTAGCTCCTACAATGAGCAGCTCTTC. Full variable domain (missing parts from reference TRBV7-6 and TRBJ2-1): GAGVSQSPRYKVTKRGQDVALRCDPISGHVSLYWYRQALGQGPEFLTYFNYEAQQDKSGLPNDRFSAERPEGSISTLTIQRTEQRDSAMYRCASSPSSYNEQLFGPGTRLTVL.